The 3 T cell receptor beta chains below all came from one sample that was sequenced in a study of cytomegalovirus exposure and HLA in healthy donors. The PCR contained 60 Vbeta and 13 Jbeta primers. The assay was immunoSEQ multiplex PCR, and TCRdb's table has in-frame clones only and misses some. Among about 190,000 clones, under 85% were seen once, and the ten largest hold roughly 1.5%. Sequencing was done on a sample of PBMCs. These receptor sequences come from a woman younger than 35 in good health and CMV-seronegative.

The chain carries TRBV30 and TRBJ1-1; no clear D gene. The CDR3 has 14 amino acids. Germline CDR1 is GTSNPN and CDR2 is SVGIG (reference sequence). The V end lost 3 bases, the J end lost 4 bases, and 15 bases lay between the germline ends. CDR3 sequence: CAWSYSRLGTEAFF. The CDR3 DNA reads as TGTGCCTGGAGCTACTCCAGGTTGGGCACTGAAGCTTTCTTT. The full variable domain, completed using reference TRBV30 and TRBJ1-1, is SQTIHQWPATLVQPVGSPLSLECTVEGTSNPNLYWYRQAAGRGLQLLFYSVGIGQISSEVPQNLSASRPQDRQFILSSKKLLLSDSGFYLCAWSYSRLGTEAFFGQGTRLTVV.

The V gene is TRBV28, the J gene TRBJ2-1; TRBD1 is a possible D gene (6 bases). Trimming took 6 bases from V and 0 from J, leaving 12 bases between them. From germline, CDR1 is MDHEN and CDR2 SYDVKM. The CDR3 loop spans 15 amino acids. For the CDR3, the DNA is TGTGCCAGCAGCCTGACAGGTCCCTCCTACAATGAGCAGTTCTTC. This encodes CASSLTGPSYNEQFF.

The rearrangement links TRBV4-3 to TRBJ2-2; D not resolved. CDR1 is LGHNA and CDR2 is YSLEER in the germline V gene. Between the trimmed V and J ends, which lost 0 bases and 3 bases, there was a span of 8 bases. The CDR3 totals 15 residues. CDR3 loop: CASSQDLSYTGELFF. CDR3 coding DNA: TGCGCCAGCAGCCAAGATCTGTCCTACACCGGGGAGCTGTTTTTT.